This T cell receptor beta chain was obtained from a study of blood T cell repertoires in COVID-19. Study information: The origin of the acute and convalescent COVID-19 samples was the United States, Italy and Spain.

The method was immunoSEQ multiplex PCR; TCRdb's version includes in-frame clones alone and lacks a portion of them. Of about 360,000 clones listed, around 86% are singletons. Germline lookup yields CDR1 MDHEN and CDR2 SYDVKM. This CDR3 is built from 20 residues. With V trimmed by 5 bases and J by 5 bases, 19 bases remained unmatched. V and J are TRBV28 and TRBJ2-3; TRBD2 matches at 13 bases. The sequencing input was peripheral blood. This receptor was obtained from a human donor in a cohort sampled during active COVID-19. CDR3 residues: CASSDTGAGLAGARIDTQYF. CDR3 coding DNA: TGTGCCAGCAGTGACACAGGGGCTGGACTAGCGGGGGCGAGGATAGATACGCAGTATTTT.